These T cell receptor beta chains were read from a single sample in a study of response to subunit inactivated influenza vaccine. TCRdb passed the RT-PCR reads through MiXCR, listing each CDR3 protein once. Among some 800,000 distinct CDR3 sequences, over 20% were seen once, and the ten largest hold roughly a tenth. The sequences come from PBMCs from blood, collected about 5 days after vaccination. The source of these receptors is a man in his fifties who received an inactivated influenza vaccine. Each CDR3 is given with its conserved first and last residue. D genes are given only for firm matches. Size values are once, few and many counts, or a class for expanded clones, and some rows have none.

D gene	V gene	J gene	clone size	CDR3 protein	CDR3 DNA
TRBD2	TRBV20-1	TRBJ2-5	few	CSARLAELKKVETQYF	TGCAGTGCTAGACTAGCGGAACTAAAAAAGGTGGAGACCCAGTACTTC
NA	TRBV12-5	TRBJ2-7	NA	CASVLGTFSYEQYF	TGTGCTAGTGTACTTGGGACATTCTCCTACGAGCAGTACTTC
TRBD1	TRBV7-8	TRBJ1-3	NA	CASSLPTGGGGNTIYF	TGTGCCAGCAGCCTCCCGACAGGGGGTGGAGGAAACACCATATATTTT
TRBD2	TRBV7-2	TRBJ2-6	NA	CASSLSGGAGANVLTF	TGTGCCAGCAGCTTAAGCGGGGGGGCTGGGGCCAACGTCCTGACTTTC
NA	TRBV5-5	TRBJ2-1	few	CASSRMEVGYNEQFF	TGTGCCAGCAGCCGCATGGAGGTGGGATACAATGAGCAGTTCTTC
NA	TRBV18	TRBJ2-3	few	CASSPPSIEQDTQYF	TGTGCCAGCTCACCCCCTAGCATAGAACAAGATACGCAGTATTTT
NA	TRBV6-5	TRBJ1-2	NA	CASSYSYRGSYGYTF	TGTGCCAGCAGTTACAGTTATAGGGGGTCCTATGGCTACACCTTC
NA	TRBV2	TRBJ2-7	few	CASSDLGAQDYEQYF	TGTGCCAGCAGTGACTTGGGGGCGCAAGATTACGAGCAGTACTTC
NA	TRBV29-1	TRBJ2-2	few	CSVERTNTGELFF	TGCAGCGTTGAACGGACGAACACCGGGGAGCTGTTTTTT
NA	TRBV6-1	TRBJ1-5	few	CASSRDRNNQPQHF	TGTGCCAGCAGCCGTGACAGGAACAATCAGCCCCAGCATTTT
NA	TRBV5-1	TRBJ1-6	NA	CASSLGENNSPLHF	TGCGCCAGCAGCCTAGGGGAGAATAATTCACCCCTCCACTTT
TRBD2	TRBV6-1	TRBJ2-2	NA	CASSKLAGVHTGELFF	TGTGCCAGCAGTAAACTAGCGGGAGTGCACACCGGGGAGCTGTTTTTT
NA	TRBV20-1	TRBJ2-4	many	CSARGAAKNIQYF	TGCAGTGCGAGAGGGGCAGCCAAAAACATTCAGTACTTC
TRBD1	TRBV5-1	TRBJ1-1	NA	CASSLGQGATTEAFF	TGCGCCAGCAGCTTGGGTCAGGGGGCGACCACTGAAGCTTTCTTT
TRBD2	TRBV18	TRBJ2-1	few	CASSPQLLAGVNEQFF	TGTGCCAGCTCACCACAGTTACTAGCGGGAGTTAATGAGCAGTTCTTC
NA	TRBV28	TRBJ1-5	few	CASSPLGYYSNQPQHF	TGTGCCAGCAGCCCATTGGGATACTATAGCAATCAGCCCCAGCATTTT
NA	TRBV20-1	TRBJ1-5	few	CSASRDGNQPQHF	TGCAGTGCTAGCCGGGACGGGAATCAGCCCCAGCATTTT
TRBD1	TRBV27	TRBJ2-7	NA	CASSMKDRGHYEQYF	TGTGCCAGCAGTATGAAGGACAGGGGGCACTACGAGCAGTACTTC
TRBD1	TRBV7-2	TRBJ2-7	NA	CASSSRTGGLNEQYF	TGTGCCAGCAGCTCACGGACAGGGGGCTTGAACGAGCAGTACTTC
NA	TRBV7-2	TRBJ1-5	many	CASSYTLGPYQPQHF	TGTGCCAGCAGCTATACCCTTGGGCCGTATCAGCCCCAGCATTTT